This entry lists 21 T cell receptor beta chains sequenced from one sample in a study of T cells in Graves' hyperthyroidism and ophthalmopathy. Researchers amplified the TCR beta CDR3 regions from RNA transcripts. First-round RT-PCR targeting the TCR CDR3 was performed with the HTBI primer set. TCRdb processed the multiplex PCR reads anew with MiXCR; each CDR3 protein has one entry. The sample carries a few hundred thousand distinct CDR3 sequences, 14% recorded once. The specimen was blood. The source of these receptors is a woman in her 30s with Graves' hyperthyroidism that later progressed to Graves' ophthalmopathy.

This clonotype was detected a few times. The chain employs TRBV20-1 and TRBJ1-3, with D possibly TRBD1 on 5 matching bases. Per the germline V gene, CDR1 is DFQATT and CDR2 is SNEGSKA (reference sequence). Trimming removed 3 bases at V and 7 bases at J, with 16 bases between. The CDR3 is 14 residues long. The CDR3, as DNA: TGCAGTGCTAGGTCCGGGGCCGGCAGCAACACCATATATTTT. Residues: CSARSGAGSNTIYF.

The table lists this clonotype with many counts. J is TRBJ1-1 and V is TRBV6-1; D remains unclear. Germline values: CDR1 MNHNS, CDR2 SASEGT. The CDR3 is made up of 15 amino acids. With 4 bases removed from V and 0 bases from J, the gap between germline ends came to 12 bases. The CDR3 bases are TGTGCCAGCAGTGGCCCCAACGTCATGAACACTGAAGCTTTCTTT. Amino acid sequence: CASSGPNVMNTEAFF.

This clonotype appeared many times. V and J are TRBV9 and TRBJ2-3, with 7 bases aligning to TRBD2. The CDR3 has 18 residues. J gave up 5 bases and V 4 bases, and 19 bases lay outside the gene matches. The germline CDR1 and CDR2 sequences are SGDLS and YYNGEE. CDR3 protein: CASSRDPLRKREGDTQYF. The CDR3 DNA follows: TGTGCCAGCAGCCGAGACCCCTTGCGTAAGCGGGAAGGAGATACGCAGTATTTT.

The chain is built from TRBV20-1 and TRBJ2-7; 9 positions match TRBD2. CDR3 length equals 17 residues. Germline V lookup: CDR1 DFQATT, CDR2 SNEGSKA (reference sequence). V dropped 0 bases and J dropped 0; count of bases not matched to a gene: 9. The CDR3 region is CSARDEASGDASYEQYF. Written as DNA, the CDR3 is TGCAGTGCTAGAGATGAGGCTAGCGGGGATGCCTCCTACGAGCAGTACTTC.

J is TRBJ2-7 and V is TRBV7-2, with D tentatively TRBD1 (7 bases). Germline lookup yields CDR1 SGHTA and CDR2 FQGNSA. The CDR3 spans 16 residues. With 3 bases removed from V and 3 bases from J, the gap between germline ends came to 18 bases. The CDR3 coding sequence is TGTGCCAGCAGCTTGGGGGCGGGGACAGCACTCTACGAGCAGTACTTC. It specifies CASSLGAGTALYEQYF.

This clonotype was picked up many times. The gene calls are TRBV5-1 and TRBJ2-4; the D gene is possibly TRBD1 (5 bases). Germline CDR1 SGHRS, CDR2 YFSETQ. The V gene lost 4 bases and the J gene lost 8 bases, with 19 bases spanning the gap. The CDR3 extends over 15 amino acids. CDR3 residues: CASSPTGLVGDIQYF. CDR3 DNA sequence: TGCGCCAGCAGCCCTACAGGCCTGGTCGGTGACATTCAGTACTTC.

There are a few counts of this clonotype. The chain couples TRBV10-3 to TRBJ2-7, with TRBD2 identical over 9 bases. The CDR3 is made up of 14 amino acids. CDR1 is ENHRY, CDR2 SYGVKD, per germline. The J segment lost 4 bases and the V segment lost 4 bases, leaving 5 bases of the junction unmatched. CDR3 DNA sequence: TGTGCCATCAGTGGGGAGGCGGGAGGGTACGAGCAGTACTTC. This codes for CAISGEAGGYEQYF.

This clonotype was seen ten or more times. The V and J genes are TRBV28 and TRBJ1-1; no clear D. The length of the CDR3 is 14 residues. Germline CDR1 reads MDHEN; CDR2 reads SYDVKM. V lost 7 bases, J lost 0 bases, and 12 bases lay in between. The CDR3 loop is CASTPPLMNTEAFF. Here the CDR3 DNA reads TGTGCCAGCACCCCCCCACTCATGAACACTGAAGCTTTCTTT. The full variable domain, its missing parts supplied by reference TRBV28 and TRBJ1-1, is DVKVTQSSRYLVKRTGEKVFLECVQDMDHENMFWYRQDPGLGLRLIYFSYDVKMKEKGDIPEGYSVSREKKERFSLILESASTNQTSMYLCASTPPLMNTEAFFGQGTRLTVV.

Turning to this clonotype: A much larger clone sits a single nucleotide away, making a read error possible. The V and J genes are TRBV12-5 and TRBJ2-5; D is unclear. Per germline, CDR1 LGHNT and CDR2 FRNRAP. The CDR3 runs 12 residues. The CDR3 here is CASGLWSETQHF. CDR3 in DNA: TGTGCTAGTGGTTTATGGAGTGAGACCCAGCACTTC.

This clonotype was seen ten or more times. In DNA, the CDR3 is TGTGCCAGCAGCGCCCGACAGGGAAGTTCTGAAGCTTTCTTT. Protein product: CASSARQGSSEAFF. This rearrangement joins TRBV7-9 to TRBJ1-1; 7 bases are a match to TRBD1. The CDR3 consists of 14 residues. V dropped 5 bases and J dropped 6; count of bases not matched to a gene: 9. The V gene's germline CDR1 is SEHNR and CDR2 FQNEAQ (reference sequence).

V is TRBV6-1 and J is TRBJ1-3, with D hard to call. The CDR3 is 14 amino acids. CDR1 and CDR2 from the germline V gene are MNHNS and SASEGT. V was shortened by 7 bases and J by 1 base, with 11 bases between the two germline ends. CDR3 DNA: TGTGCCAGCACTAACTACCTATCTGGAAACACCATATATTTT. It translates to CASTNYLSGNTIYF.

The chain recombines TRBV12-3 or TRBV12-4 with TRBJ1-1; possibly TRBD1 for D (6 bases). Deletions cut 1 base from V and 3 bases from J, with 12 bases between. This CDR3 contains 15 residues. The DNA for the CDR3 is TGTGCCAGCAGTTTAGGCTCAGGGGCGGACACTGAAGCTTTCTTT. Amino acids: CASSLGSGADTEAFF.

This clonotype was counted between two and nine times. V gene TRBV4-1 combines with J gene TRBJ1-5, with D unclear. In germline, CDR1 is MGHRA, CDR2 YSYEKL. Between the trimmed V and J ends, which lost 1 base and 3 bases, there was a span of 7 bases. The CDR3 consists of 14 residues. The CDR3 region has the DNA TGCGCCAGCAGCCAAGTTTCAACCAATCAGCCCCAGCATTTT. It translates to CASSQVSTNQPQHF.

In its sample, this clonotype was seen many times. This sequence joins TRBV6-1 and TRBJ1-4; unclear D gene. The germline V and J ends were trimmed by 0 bases and 3 bases, with 8 bases remaining between them. Germline V gene lookup returns CDR1 MNHNS and CDR2 SASEGT. There are 15 residues in the CDR3. The CDR3 nucleotides read TGTGCCAGCAGTGAAGCGGACGGATCTAATGAAAAACTGTTTTTT. Residues: CASSEADGSNEKLFF.

Many counts were recorded for this clonotype. The chain carries TRBV5-1 and TRBJ1-5; D is ambiguous. The CDR3 loop spans 15 amino acids. CDR1 and CDR2 (germline): SGHRS, YFSETQ. V lost 0 bases to trimming and J lost 4 bases, with 11 bases between them. The CDR3 DNA is TGCGCCAGCAGCTTGGAGGGCGCGTGGAATCAGCCCCAGCATTTT. Encoded protein: CASSLEGAWNQPQHF.

The chain has TRBV20-1 and TRBJ1-1, with 10 bases that match TRBD1. Trimming took 2 bases from V and 7 from J; bases not matched to a gene: 13. Germline V CDR1 and CDR2: DFQATT, SNEGSKA (reference sequence). This CDR3 is built from 16 residues. CDR3 sequence reads: CSARNSGTGVRSEAFF. The CDR3 DNA follows: TGCAGTGCTAGAAATTCCGGGACAGGGGTTAGGAGTGAAGCTTTCTTT.

Only a few counts were recorded for this clonotype. V usage is TRBV5-1 and J usage is TRBJ2-7; D not certain. In germline, CDR1 is SGHRS, CDR2 YFSETQ. V lost 1 base, J lost 0 bases, and 14 bases lay in between. The CDR3 contains 16 residues. The CDR3 region has the DNA TGCGCCAGCAGCTTGAGGTCAGCCAGTCTCTCCTACGAGCAGTACTTC. Amino acid sequence: CASSLRSASLSYEQYF.

Only a few counts were recorded for this clonotype. The chain joins TRBV11-3 to TRBJ1-4, with no clear D. The CDR3 covers 15 residues. V dropped 5 bases and J dropped 0 bases, with 10 bases sitting between them. Germline V gives CDR1 SGHNT, CDR2 YENEEA. The CDR3 loop reads CASSPYSATNEKLFF. The CDR3 bases are TGTGCCAGCAGCCCATACAGTGCAACTAATGAAAAACTGTTTTTT.

This clonotype was detected ten times or more. This rearrangement joins TRBV30 to TRBJ2-7, with 10 nucleotides matching TRBD2. The J segment lost 6 bases and the V segment lost 5 bases, leaving 7 bases of the junction unmatched. This CDR3 comprises 13 residues. Germline V gene data show CDR1 as GTSNPN and CDR2 as SVGIG (reference sequence). CDR3 residues: CAWESGRGFEQYF. The CDR3 DNA follows: TGTGCCTGGGAAAGCGGGAGGGGTTTCGAGCAGTACTTC.

This clonotype was counted many times. The chain employs TRBV7-3 and TRBJ2-7, with TRBD1 identical over 10 bases. Germline V CDR1 and CDR2: SGHTA, FQGTGA. This CDR3 comprises 17 residues. J gave up 5 bases and V 2 bases, and 12 bases lay outside the gene matches. The CDR3, as DNA: TGTGCCAGCAGCTTACTTGGTCCGGGACAGGGGAGTGACGAGCAGTACTTC. Translation: CASSLLGPGQGSDEQYF.

The chain is built from TRBV6-5 and TRBJ1-3; D might be TRBD1 (6 bases). Germline CDR1 MNHEY, CDR2 SVGAGI. V was pared by 0 bases and J by 0 bases, with 21 bases between. The CDR3 is made up of 20 amino acids. The CDR3 coding sequence is TGTGCCAGCAGTTACTCCAGTGGTTCGGGACACACTTTCTCTGGAAACACCATATATTTT. Encoded protein: CASSYSSGSGHTFSGNTIYF.